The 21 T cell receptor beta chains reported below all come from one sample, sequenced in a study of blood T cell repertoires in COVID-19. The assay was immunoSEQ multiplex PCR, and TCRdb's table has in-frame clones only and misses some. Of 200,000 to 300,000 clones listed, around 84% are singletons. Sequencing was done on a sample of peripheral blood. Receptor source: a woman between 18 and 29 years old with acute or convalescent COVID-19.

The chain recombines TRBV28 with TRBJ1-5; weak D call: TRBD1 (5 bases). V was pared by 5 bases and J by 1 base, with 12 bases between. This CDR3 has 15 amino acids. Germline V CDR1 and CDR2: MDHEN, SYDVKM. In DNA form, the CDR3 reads TGTGCCAGCAGTACCGTGGGGGGAAGCAATCAGCCCCAGCATTTT. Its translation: CASSTVGGSNQPQHF.

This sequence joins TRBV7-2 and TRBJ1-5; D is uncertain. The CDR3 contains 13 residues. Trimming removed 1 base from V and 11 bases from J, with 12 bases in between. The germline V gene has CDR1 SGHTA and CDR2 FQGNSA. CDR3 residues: CASSLGDRRTQHF. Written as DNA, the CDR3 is TGTGCCAGCAGCTTAGGTGACCGGCGGACCCAGCATTTT.

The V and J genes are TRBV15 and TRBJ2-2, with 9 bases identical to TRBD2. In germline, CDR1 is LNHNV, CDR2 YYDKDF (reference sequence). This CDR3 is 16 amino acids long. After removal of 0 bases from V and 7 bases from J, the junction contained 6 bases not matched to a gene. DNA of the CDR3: TGTGCCACCAGCAGAGAAGGGCGGGAGGGAAGCGGGGAGCTGTTTTTT. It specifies CATSREGREGSGELFF.

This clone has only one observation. The CDR3 DNA reads as TGTGCCAGCAGCTTAGCGTCTAGCGGGGCCTACGAGCAGTACTTC. Translation: CASSLASSGAYEQYF. The chain links TRBV7-2 to TRBJ2-7; 9 nucleotides agree with TRBD2. The CDR3 extends over 15 amino acids. CDR1 is SGHTA, CDR2 FQGNSA, per germline. J was trimmed by 2 bases and V by 0 bases; bases with no gene match: 2.

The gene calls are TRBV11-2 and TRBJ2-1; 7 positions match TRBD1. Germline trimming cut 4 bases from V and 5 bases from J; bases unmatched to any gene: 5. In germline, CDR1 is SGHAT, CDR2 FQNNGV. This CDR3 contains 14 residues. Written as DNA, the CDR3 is TGTGCCAGCAGCTCCCGGACAGGAGACAATGAGCAGTTCTTC. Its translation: CASSSRTGDNEQFF.

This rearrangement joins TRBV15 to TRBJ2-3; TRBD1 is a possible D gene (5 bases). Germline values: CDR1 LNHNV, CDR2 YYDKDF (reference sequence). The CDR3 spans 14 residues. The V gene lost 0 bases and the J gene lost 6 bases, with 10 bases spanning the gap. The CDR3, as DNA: TGTGCCACCAGCAGAGATGTAGGGGTGGATACGCAGTATTTT. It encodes CATSRDVGVDTQYF.

The chain's CDR3 is CSATLMDRGQPQHF. The CDR3 DNA is TGCAGCGCCACGCTAATGGACAGGGGTCAGCCCCAGCATTTT. The rearrangement links TRBV29-1 to TRBJ1-5; 9 nucleotides agree with TRBD1. The germline V gene has CDR1 SQVTM and CDR2 ANQGSEA. The CDR3 contains 14 residues. Trimming at V came to 7 bases and at J to 6 bases, leaving 10 bases not matched to a gene.

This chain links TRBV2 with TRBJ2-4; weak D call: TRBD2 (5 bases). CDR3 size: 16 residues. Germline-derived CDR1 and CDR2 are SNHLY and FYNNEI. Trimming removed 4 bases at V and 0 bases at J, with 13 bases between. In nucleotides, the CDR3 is TGTGCCAGCAGTGCAAGACTACAGATAGCCAAAAACATTCAGTACTTC. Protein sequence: CASSARLQIAKNIQYF.

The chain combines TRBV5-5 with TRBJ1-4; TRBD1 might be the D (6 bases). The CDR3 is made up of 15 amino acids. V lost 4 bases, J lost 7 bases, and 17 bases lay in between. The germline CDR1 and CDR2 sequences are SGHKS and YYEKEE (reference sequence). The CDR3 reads CASSPDRLNTEKLFF. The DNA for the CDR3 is TGTGCCAGCAGCCCAGACAGGTTGAATACTGAAAAACTGTTTTTT.

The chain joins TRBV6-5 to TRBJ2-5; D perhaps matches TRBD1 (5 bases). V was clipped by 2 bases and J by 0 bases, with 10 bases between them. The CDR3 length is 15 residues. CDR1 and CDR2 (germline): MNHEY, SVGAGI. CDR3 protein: CASSYGATYQETQYF. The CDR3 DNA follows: TGTGCCAGCAGTTACGGGGCGACGTACCAAGAGACCCAGTACTTC.

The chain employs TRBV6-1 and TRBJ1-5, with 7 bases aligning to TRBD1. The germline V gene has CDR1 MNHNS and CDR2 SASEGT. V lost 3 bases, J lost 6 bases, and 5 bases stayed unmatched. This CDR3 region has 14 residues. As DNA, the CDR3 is TGTGCCAGCAGTGATTCAGGGGGTAGTCAGCCCCAGCATTTT. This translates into CASSDSGGSQPQHF.

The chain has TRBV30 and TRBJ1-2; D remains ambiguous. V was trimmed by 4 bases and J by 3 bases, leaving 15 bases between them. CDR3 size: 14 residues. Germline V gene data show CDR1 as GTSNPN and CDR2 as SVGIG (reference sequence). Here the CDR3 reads CAWISGLVDYGYTF. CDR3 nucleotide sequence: TGTGCCTGGATTTCGGGTTTAGTGGACTATGGCTACACCTTC.

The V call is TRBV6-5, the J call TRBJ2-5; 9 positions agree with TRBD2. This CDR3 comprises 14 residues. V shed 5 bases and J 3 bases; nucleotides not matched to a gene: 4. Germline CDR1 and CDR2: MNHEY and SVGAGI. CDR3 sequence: CASSHPSGEETQYF. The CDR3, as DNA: TGTGCCAGCAGTCACCCTAGCGGGGAAGAGACCCAGTACTTC.

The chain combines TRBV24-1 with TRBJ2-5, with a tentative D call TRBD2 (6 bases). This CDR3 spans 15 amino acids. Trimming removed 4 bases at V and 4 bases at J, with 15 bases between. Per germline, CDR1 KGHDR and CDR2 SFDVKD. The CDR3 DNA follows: TGTGCCACCAGTGAGGGGCGGGATTGGGGAGAGACCCAGTACTTC. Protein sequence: CATSEGRDWGETQYF.

CDR3 residues: CASSPGGGSGNQPQHF. The CDR3 DNA sequence: TGTGCCAGCAGCCCAGGTGGGGGGTCCGGCAATCAGCCCCAGCATTTT. This chain connects TRBV7-2 to TRBJ1-5; D is possibly TRBD1 (5 bases). Germline CDR1 and CDR2: SGHTA and FQGNSA. Trimming shortened V by 5 bases and J by 2 bases, and 16 bases separated the two germline ends. The CDR3 runs 16 residues. Looking up the rest from reference TRBV7-2 and TRBJ1-5 gives the full variable domain: GAGVSQSPSNKVTEKGKDVELRCDPISGHTALYWYRQSLGQGLEFLIYFQGNSAPDKSGLPSDRFSAERTGGSVSTLTIQRTQQEDSAVYLCASSPGGGSGNQPQHFGDGTRLSIL.

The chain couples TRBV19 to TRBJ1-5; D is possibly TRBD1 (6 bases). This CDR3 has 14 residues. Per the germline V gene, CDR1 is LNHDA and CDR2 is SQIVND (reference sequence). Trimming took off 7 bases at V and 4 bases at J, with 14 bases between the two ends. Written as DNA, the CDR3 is TGTGCCAGTATTGAACAGGGCCGAAATCAGCCCCAGCATTTT. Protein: CASIEQGRNQPQHF.

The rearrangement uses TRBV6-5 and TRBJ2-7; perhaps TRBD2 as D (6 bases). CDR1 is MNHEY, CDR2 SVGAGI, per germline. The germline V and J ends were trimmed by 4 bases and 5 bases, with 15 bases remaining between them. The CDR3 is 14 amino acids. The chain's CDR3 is CASSWRTTRNEQYF. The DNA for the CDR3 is TGTGCCAGCAGTTGGAGGACTACGAGAAACGAGCAGTACTTC.

DNA of the CDR3: TGTGCCAGCAGTTTACCCCGGACAGGGGGCGATGTAACCTACGAGCAGTACTTC. Encoded protein: CASSLPRTGGDVTYEQYF. This rearrangement joins TRBV28 to TRBJ2-7; 11 nucleotides match TRBD1. V lost 2 bases, J lost 2 bases, and 11 bases stayed unmatched. Germline assignment: CDR1 MDHEN and CDR2 SYDVKM. The CDR3 has 18 residues.

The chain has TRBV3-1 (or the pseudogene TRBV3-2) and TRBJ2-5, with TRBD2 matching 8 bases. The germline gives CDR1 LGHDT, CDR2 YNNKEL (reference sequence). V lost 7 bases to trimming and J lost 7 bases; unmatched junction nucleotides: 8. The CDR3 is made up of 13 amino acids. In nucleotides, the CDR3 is TGTGCCAGCACCCGGGAGGGAGTAGGGACCCAGTACTTC. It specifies CASTREGVGTQYF.

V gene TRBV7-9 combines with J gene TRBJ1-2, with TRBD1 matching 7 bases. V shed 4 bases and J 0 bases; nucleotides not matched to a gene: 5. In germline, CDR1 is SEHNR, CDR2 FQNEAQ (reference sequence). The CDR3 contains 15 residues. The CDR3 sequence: CASSSRDRPNYGYTF. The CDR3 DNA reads TGTGCCAGCAGCTCCCGGGACAGACCTAACTATGGCTACACCTTC.

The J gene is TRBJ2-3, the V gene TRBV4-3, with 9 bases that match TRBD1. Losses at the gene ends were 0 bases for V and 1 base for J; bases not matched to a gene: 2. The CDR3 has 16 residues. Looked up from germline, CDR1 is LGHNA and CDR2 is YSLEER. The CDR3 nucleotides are TGCGCCAGCAGCCAAGATTGGGACAGGGGCACAGATACGCAGTATTTT. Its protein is CASSQDWDRGTDTQYF.